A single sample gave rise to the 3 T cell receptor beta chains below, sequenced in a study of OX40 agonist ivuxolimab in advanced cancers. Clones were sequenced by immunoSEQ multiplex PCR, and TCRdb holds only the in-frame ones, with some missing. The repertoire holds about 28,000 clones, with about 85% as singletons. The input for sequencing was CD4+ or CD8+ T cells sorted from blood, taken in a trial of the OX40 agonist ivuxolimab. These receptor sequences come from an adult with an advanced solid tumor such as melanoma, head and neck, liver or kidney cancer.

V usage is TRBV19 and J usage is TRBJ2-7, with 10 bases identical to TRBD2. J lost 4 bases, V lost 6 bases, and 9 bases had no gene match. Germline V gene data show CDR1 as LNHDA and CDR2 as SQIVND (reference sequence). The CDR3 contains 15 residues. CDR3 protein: CASSGAGGPQYEQYF. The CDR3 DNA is TGTGCCAGTAGCGGAGCGGGAGGGCCGCAGTACGAGCAGTACTTC. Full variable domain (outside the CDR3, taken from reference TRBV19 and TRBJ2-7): DGGITQSPKYLFRKEGQNVTLSCEQNLNHDAMYWYRQDPGQGLRLIYYSQIVNDFQKGDIAEGYSVSREKKESFPLTVTSAQKNPTAFYLCASSGAGGPQYEQYFGPGTRLTVT.

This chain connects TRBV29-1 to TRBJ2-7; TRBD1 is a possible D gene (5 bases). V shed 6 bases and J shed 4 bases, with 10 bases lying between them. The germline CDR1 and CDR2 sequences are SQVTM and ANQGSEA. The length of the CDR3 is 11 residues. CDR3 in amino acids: CSVTDGYEQYF. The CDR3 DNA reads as TGCAGCGTGACAGACGGTTACGAGCAGTACTTC.

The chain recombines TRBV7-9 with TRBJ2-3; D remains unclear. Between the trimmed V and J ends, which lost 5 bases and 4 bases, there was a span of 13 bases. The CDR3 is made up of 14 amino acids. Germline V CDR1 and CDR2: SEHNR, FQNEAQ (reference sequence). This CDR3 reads CASSLLVKPDTQYF. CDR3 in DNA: TGTGCCAGCAGCCTCTTAGTTAAGCCAGATACGCAGTATTTT.